The T cell receptor (beta chain) under discussion was sequenced for a study of cytomegalovirus exposure and HLA in healthy donors. V was pared by 3 bases and J by 1 base, with 0 bases of the junction left unmatched. The CDR3 has 16 residues. Germline-derived CDR1 and CDR2 are SGDLS and YYNGEE. PCR involved 60 Vbeta and 13 Jbeta primers. TCRdb's table, derived via immunoSEQ multiplex PCR, lists solely in-frame clones and lacks some. The repertoire holds approximately 140,000 clones, with approximately 60% as singletons. This receptor was taken from a woman aged 60-75 years in good health and CMV-seropositive. Material: PBMCs. This chain connects TRBV9 to TRBJ2-3, with 15 bases that match TRBD2. In DNA, the CDR3 is TGTGCCAGCAGCGGGACTAGCGGGAGGGGCACAGATACGCAGTATTTT. Residues: CASSGTSGRGTDTQYF.